This paragraph covers one T cell receptor beta chain sequence. In the original analysis: From reference gene primer amplification, estimates of nucleated cell counts were derived. Data came from immunoSEQ multiplex PCR; TCRdb stores just in-frame clones and leaves some out. V and J calls and clone size are as listed in that table; D and trimming were resolved from the DNA. The sample shows 57,000 or so clones, more than 60% of them seen only once. The data derive from a study of blood T cell repertoires in COVID-19. Overall study: Specimens from acute and convalescent COVID-19 originated in the United States, Italy and Spain. T cells, B-cell-depleted T cells, or PBMCs provided the cDNA or gDNA that served as material.

Trimming left V 3 bases short and J 0 bases short, with 10 bases between. This CDR3 has 16 amino acids. Germline CDR1 is KGHDR and CDR2 is SFDVKD. The genes are TRBV24-1 and TRBJ2-2; possible D gene TRBD2, 5 bases. The sequenced sample consisted of peripheral blood. The clonotype was recovered from a man aged 55 to 69 with acute or convalescent COVID-19. CDR3 loop: CATSDQRTANTGELFF. As DNA, the CDR3 is TGTGCCACCAGTGATCAGAGGACTGCGAACACCGGGGAGCTGTTTTTT.